The 10 T cell receptor beta chains presented below share a single source sample, sequenced in a study of T cells in Graves' hyperthyroidism and ophthalmopathy. TCR beta CDR3 regions were amplified from RNA. The HTBI primer set drove a first-round RT-PCR of the TCR CDR3. TCRdb processed the multiplex PCR reads anew with MiXCR; each CDR3 protein has one entry. Of about 410,000 distinct CDR3 sequences listed, roughly 14% are singletons. Sample: blood. These TCRs come from a man younger than 30 with Graves' ophthalmopathy.

This clonotype was observed at least ten times. The CDR3 protein is CASSEYGGAGEQFF. CDR3 sequence (DNA): TGTGCCAGCAGCGAGTACGGGGGGGCCGGTGAGCAGTTCTTC. This chain uses TRBV3-1 with TRBJ2-1; 8 nucleotides agree with TRBD2. Germline V CDR1 and CDR2: LGHDT, YNNKEL (reference sequence). The CDR3 runs 14 residues. Trimming took 5 bases from V and 9 from J; bases not matched to a gene: 9.

For this clonotype: This may be a read error: a much more frequent sequence differs by one nucleotide. This chain connects TRBV20-1 to TRBJ1-2; possibly TRBD1 for D (5 bases). CDR1 and CDR2 from the germline V gene are DFQATT and SNEGSKA (reference sequence). This CDR3 is 15 amino acids long. CDR3 coding DNA: TGCAGTGCTAGAGATCGGCGGGGCACTAACTATGGCCACACCTTC. It yields the protein CSARDRRGTNYGHTF.

A few counts support this clonotype. Here the CDR3 reads CASRSPVGKEQYF. The CDR3 coding sequence is TGTGCCAGCAGATCCCCGGTGGGGAAGGAGCAGTACTTC. The chain carries TRBV5-6 and TRBJ2-7; D is ambiguous. The CDR3 has 13 residues. Germline V gene sequence: CDR1 SGHDT, CDR2 YYEEEE. Trimming pared 5 bases from V and 7 bases from J, leaving 16 bases between.

This clonotype has only a few counts. The chain is built from TRBV7-2 and TRBJ2-3; 12 bases map to TRBD2. The CDR3 contains 20 residues. The V gene's germline CDR1 is SGHTA and CDR2 FQGNSA. Losses at the gene ends were 5 bases for V and 4 bases for J; bases not matched to a gene: 19. CDR3 nucleotides: TGTGCCAGCAGCCCTACCGCTAGCGGGGGGGCCGGGGTTGGGCCAGATACGCAGTATTTT. Amino acids: CASSPTASGGAGVGPDTQYF.

This clonotype was recorded at least ten times. The J gene is TRBJ2-5, the V gene TRBV11-2, with 15 bases matching TRBD2. The CDR3 is made up of 19 amino acids. V shed 1 base, J shed 1 base, and the junction held 7 bases outside the gene matches. Germline lookup yields CDR1 SGHAT and CDR2 FQNNGV. The CDR3 DNA reads as TGTGCCAGCAGCTTAGCCGGACTAGCGGGGGGGCCCCGCCAAGAGACCCAGTACTTC. It specifies CASSLAGLAGGPRQETQYF.

The chain couples TRBV15 to TRBJ2-3; the D call may be TRBD1 or TRBD2 (5 bases each). Germline lookup yields CDR1 LNHNV and CDR2 YYDKDF (reference sequence). CDR3 length equals 15 residues. The ends were cut back, 1 base at V and 2 bases at J, with 10 bases in the middle. The CDR3 spells CATSRVGDSTDTQYF. Written as DNA, the CDR3 is TGTGCCACCAGCAGAGTGGGGGATTCCACAGATACGCAGTATTTT.

This clonotype was recorded at least ten times. V gene TRBV3-1 combines with J gene TRBJ2-3; 10 bases line up with TRBD2. Germline V gene sequence: CDR1 LGHDT, CDR2 YNNKEL (reference sequence). The ends lost 3 bases at V and 5 bases at J; junction bases unmatched: 2. CDR3 size: 14 residues. The CDR3, as DNA: TGTGCCAGCAGCCAGCCTAGCGGGGGAGATACGCAGTATTTT. It specifies CASSQPSGGDTQYF.

This clonotype appeared a few times. The rearrangement uses TRBV3-1 and TRBJ2-2; 7 bases match TRBD2. The CDR3 has 15 residues. Germline CDR1 and CDR2: LGHDT and YNNKEL (reference sequence). V dropped 5 bases and J dropped 4; count of bases not matched to a gene: 7. The CDR3 nucleotides read TGTGCCAGCAGCTCGACTAGCATGGGCACCGGGGAGCTGTTTTTT. This gives the protein CASSSTSMGTGELFF.

V gene TRBV6-5 combines with J gene TRBJ1-2, with D perhaps TRBD1 (5 bases). The CDR3 contains 13 residues. Deletions cut 2 bases from V and 2 bases from J, with 6 bases between. Per germline, CDR1 MNHEY and CDR2 SVGAGI. This CDR3 is CASSYRDNYGYTF. The CDR3 DNA follows: TGTGCCAGCAGTTACCGGGACAACTATGGCTACACCTTC.

This clonotype was detected many times. The chain recombines TRBV2 with TRBJ1-5, with D maybe TRBD1 (5 bases). CDR1 and CDR2 from the germline V gene are SNHLY and FYNNEI. CDR3 size: 17 residues. Trimming took off 8 bases at V and 0 bases at J, with 20 bases between the two ends. CDR3 bases: TGTGCCAGCGTCGGGGCCGCCCCGCCTGATAGCAATCAGCCCCAGCATTTT. It translates to CASVGAAPPDSNQPQHF.